One and the same sample provided the 21 T cell receptor beta chains below, sequenced in a study of CD8 T cells in ankylosing spondylitis. Study observations and caveats: What seemed typical of ankylosing spondylitis blood was a TCR beta motif built from several highly homologous variants.

TCRdb passed the 5' RACE reads through MiXCR, listing each CDR3 protein once. The sample lists hundreds of thousands of distinct CDR3 sequences; roughly 26% were seen once. These receptors' targets are unknown. Sequencing used blood, either unsorted or a sorted T cell fraction (not recorded which). These receptor sequences come from a male donor with ankylosing spondylitis.

The gene calls are TRBV5-1 and TRBJ1-5; D not resolved. The CDR3 has 17 amino acids. Between the trimmed V and J ends, which lost 0 bases and 6 bases, there was a span of 19 bases. Germline assignment: CDR1 SGHRS and CDR2 YFSETQ. CDR3 sequence: CASSLAPQTGRSQPQHF. Written as DNA, the CDR3 is TGCGCCAGCAGCTTGGCCCCCCAAACTGGTCGAAGTCAGCCCCAGCATTTT.

The rearrangement joins TRBV12-3 or TRBV12-4 to TRBJ1-1; D is unresolved. CDR3 length equals 14 residues. V dropped 5 bases and J dropped 0 bases, with 10 bases sitting between them. This CDR3 reads CASSPDGVNTEAFF. The CDR3 region has the DNA TGTGCCAGCAGTCCAGACGGAGTGAACACTGAAGCTTTCTTT.

The rearrangement uses TRBV11-2 and TRBJ2-5; no clear D gene. Deletions cut 3 bases from V and 0 bases from J, with 8 bases between. The germline CDR1 and CDR2 sequences are SGHAT and FQNNGV. There are 14 residues in the CDR3. The CDR3 region has the DNA TGTGCCAGCAGCTTCTCACTCAACCAAGAGACCCAGTACTTC. Translating it yields CASSFSLNQETQYF.

The table lists this clonotype with a few counts. The chain employs TRBV7-2 and TRBJ1-2; D uncertain. V lost 5 bases, J lost 4 bases, and 17 bases lay in between. CDR1 is SGHTA, CDR2 FQGNSA, per germline. The CDR3 is 15 residues long. In DNA form, the CDR3 reads TGTGCCAGCAGCGTGGGTATGGAATTGTTCTATGGCTACACCTTC. It encodes CASSVGMELFYGYTF.

The V call is TRBV30, the J call TRBJ1-6, with D perhaps matching TRBD1 (6 bases). Trimming pared 3 bases from V and 1 base from J, leaving 16 bases between. CDR3 length equals 17 residues. The germline V gene has CDR1 GTSNPN and CDR2 SVGIG (reference sequence). The CDR3 DNA reads as TGTGCCTGGAGGGCACTAACAGGGCCATCCTATAATTCACCCCTCCACTTT. Its translation is CAWRALTGPSYNSPLHF. The full variable domain, its missing parts supplied by reference TRBV30 and TRBJ1-6, is SQTIHQWPATLVQPVGSPLSLECTVEGTSNPNLYWYRQAAGRGLQLLFYSVGIGQISSEVPQNLSASRPQDRQFILSSKKLLLSDSGFYLCAWRALTGPSYNSPLHFGNGTRLTVT.

This clonotype has only a few counts. The rearrangement uses TRBV12-3 or TRBV12-4 and TRBJ2-5; D may be TRBD1 (6 bases). This CDR3 comprises 13 residues. Trimming took 6 bases from V and 1 from J, leaving 9 bases between them. The CDR3 reads CASRRDTQETQYF. In nucleotides, the CDR3 is TGTGCCAGCAGAAGGGACACCCAAGAGACCCAGTACTTC.

As to this clonotype: A much larger clone differs from this one at a single base, so this may be a read error. This chain uses TRBV20-1 with TRBJ2-1; D possibly corresponds to TRBD2 (6 bases). Germline CDR1 DFQATT, CDR2 SNEGSKA (reference sequence). This CDR3 is 13 amino acids long. V shed 3 bases and J shed 1 base, with 7 bases lying between them. For the CDR3, the DNA is TGCAGTGCTAGCGGGAGATCCTACAATGAGCAGTTCTTC. Its translation is CSASGRSYNEQFF.

The V gene is TRBV4-2, the J gene TRBJ2-3; D is undetermined. The germline V gene has CDR1 LGHNA and CDR2 YNFKEQ. The V end lost 0 bases, the J end lost 0 bases, and 4 bases lay between the germline ends. The CDR3 covers 14 residues. CDR3 loop: CASSQESSTDTQYF. The CDR3 nucleotides are TGTGCCAGCAGCCAAGAGTCCAGCACAGATACGCAGTATTTT.

V gene TRBV5-1 combines with J gene TRBJ1-1; 8 positions agree with TRBD1. V shed 2 bases and J 10 bases; nucleotides not matched to a gene: 22. In germline, CDR1 is SGHRS, CDR2 YFSETQ. This CDR3 has 18 residues. CDR3 sequence: CASSFGPSGQGLPRGAFF. In DNA, the CDR3 is TGCGCCAGCAGCTTCGGACCCTCAGGACAGGGACTGCCGCGAGGAGCTTTCTTT.

In its sample, this clonotype was seen a few times. This rearrangement joins TRBV5-6 to TRBJ2-7; D gene ambiguous. This CDR3 spans 12 amino acids. The V and J ends lost 3 bases and 5 bases respectively, with 9 bases between them. The germline gives CDR1 SGHDT, CDR2 YYEEEE. The CDR3 reads CASSYRSNEQYV. The CDR3 DNA follows: TGTGCCAGCAGCTATCGCTCAAACGAGCAGTACGTC.

The chain couples TRBV20-1 to TRBJ2-2, with 7 bases identical to TRBD1. CDR1 is DFQATT and CDR2 is SNEGSKA in the germline V gene (reference sequence). The CDR3 is made up of 16 amino acids. The trim removed 1 base at V and 1 base at J, leaving 6 bases unmatched. In DNA form, the CDR3 reads TGCAGTGCTAGAGGACAGGGAAAGTGGAACACCGGGGAGCTGTTTTTT. It is translated as CSARGQGKWNTGELFF.

This clonotype was counted only a few times. The J gene is TRBJ1-1, the V gene TRBV5-5, with D unclear. The CDR3 has 14 residues. Germline CDR1 and CDR2: SGHKS and YYEKEE (reference sequence). Trimming stripped 4 bases from V and 2 bases from J, with 12 bases between. The CDR3, as DNA: TGTGCCAGCAGCCAGTATGGAGCCAACACTGAAGCTTTCTTT. This encodes CASSQYGANTEAFF.

The chain uses TRBV5-5 and TRBJ2-1; D is perhaps TRBD2 (6 bases). Germline values: CDR1 SGHKS, CDR2 YYEKEE (reference sequence). The CDR3 is 15 amino acids. Between the trimmed V and J ends, which lost 4 bases and 0 bases, there was a span of 11 bases. This CDR3 reads CASSGISGSYNEQFF. The CDR3 DNA follows: TGTGCCAGCAGCGGAATTAGCGGCTCCTACAATGAGCAGTTCTTC.

This clonotype appeared a few times. The chain combines TRBV29-1 with TRBJ1-1; tentatively, D is TRBD1 (6 bases). Germline loops: CDR1 SQVTM, CDR2 ANQGSEA. This CDR3 contains 16 residues. Trimming cost V 3 bases and J 3 bases, with 20 bases left between them. The CDR3 protein is CSVEATPGVGDTEAFF. The CDR3 region has the DNA TGCAGCGTTGAGGCTACTCCAGGGGTGGGGGACACTGAAGCTTTCTTT.

The chain employs TRBV4-2 and TRBJ2-1; D is ambiguous. Trimming left V 0 bases short and J 6 bases short, with 21 bases between. CDR3 size: 18 residues. CDR1 is LGHNA and CDR2 is YNFKEQ in the germline V gene. This CDR3 is CASSQDAATLLEANEQFF. The CDR3 coding sequence is TGTGCCAGCAGCCAAGATGCCGCGACTCTCCTTGAGGCCAATGAGCAGTTCTTC.

This clonotype has only a few counts. CDR3 amino acids: CASSSQANYGYTF. The CDR3 DNA reads TGTGCCAGCAGTTCACAGGCGAACTATGGCTACACCTTC. The chain has TRBV27 and TRBJ1-2; D possibly corresponds to TRBD1 (5 bases). This CDR3 has 13 amino acids. The germline CDR1 and CDR2 sequences are MNHEY and SMNVEV (reference sequence). The V end lost 4 bases, the J end lost 2 bases, and 8 bases lay between the germline ends.

This clonotype was detected a few times. This chain connects TRBV5-1 to TRBJ1-1; D gene uncertain. V lost 0 bases and J 1 base, leaving 7 bases between the germline ends. CDR1 is SGHRS, CDR2 YFSETQ, per germline. The CDR3 length is 14 residues. As DNA, the CDR3 is TGCGCCAGCAGCTTGGAGGGCTGGAACACTGAAGCTTTCTTT. Translated: CASSLEGWNTEAFF.

The chain recombines TRBV20-1 with TRBJ1-5; 9 bases fit TRBD1. The V segment lost 4 bases and the J segment 7 bases; nucleotides outside the gene matches: 8. Germline CDR1 and CDR2: DFQATT and SNEGSKA (reference sequence). The CDR3 has 14 amino acids. The CDR3 loop reads CSATPGQGDQPQHF. In DNA, the CDR3 is TGCAGTGCTACGCCGGGACAGGGAGACCAGCCCCAGCATTTT.

The sample holds a few counts of this clonotype. The V gene is TRBV3-1, the J gene TRBJ2-1; D ambiguous. This CDR3 contains 15 residues. Germline V CDR1 and CDR2: LGHDT, YNNKEL (reference sequence). Trimming pared 4 bases from V and 2 bases from J, leaving 12 bases between. The CDR3 reads CASSPTPLTYNEQFF. The CDR3 DNA sequence: TGTGCCAGCAGCCCCACTCCGTTAACCTACAATGAGCAGTTCTTC.

The rearrangement joins TRBV5-1 to TRBJ2-2, with 7 bases fitting TRBD2. Germline V gene sequence: CDR1 SGHRS, CDR2 YFSETQ. Losses at the gene ends were 0 bases for V and 4 bases for J; bases not matched to a gene: 3. The CDR3 is made up of 15 amino acids. CDR3 nucleotide sequence: TGCGCCAGCAGCTTGGGGAGCGGGACCACCGGGGAGCTGTTTTTT. This encodes CASSLGSGTTGELFF.

This clonotype was counted only a few times. This chain's CDR3 is CSAEAGWSTDTQYF. CDR3 coding DNA: TGCAGCGCTGAGGCGGGTTGGAGCACAGATACGCAGTATTTT. The gene calls are TRBV29-1 and TRBJ2-3; D is perhaps TRBD2 (5 bases). This CDR3 region has 14 residues. Deletions cut 7 bases from V and 0 bases from J, with 14 bases between. Germline V lookup: CDR1 SQVTM, CDR2 ANQGSEA.